This T cell receptor (beta chain) was recorded in a study of long-term antiretroviral therapy in people with HIV. Study-level information: Sampling started about a decade before the 2015 immediate-ART recommendation.

Donors needed at least one pre-ART PBMC sample plus at least two post-ART samples. Participants living with HIV all received treatment in the United States. The study's findings and limits: HIV repertoires had narrower CDR3 length ranges than controls.

V was clipped by 7 bases and J by 3 bases, with 16 bases between them. Germline values: CDR1 SGHRS, CDR2 YFSETQ. The length of the CDR3 is 14 residues. With survey level as its setting, the immunoSEQ assay was v3.0. The method was immunoSEQ multiplex PCR; TCRdb's version includes in-frame clones alone and lacks a portion of them. Of tens of thousands of clones in the sample, about 89% were seen once. Of note for this clone: Its antigen is still unknown.

The sequences come from unsorted PBMCs, collected 3.1 years after starting antiretroviral therapy. This TCR derives from a man aged 18 to 30 with HIV. This chain uses TRBV5-1 with TRBJ1-2; D not certain. CDR3 sequence: CASGISDGHYGYTF. CDR3 bases: TGCGCCAGCGGGATATCGGACGGACACTATGGCTACACCTTC.